Below, one T cell receptor (beta chain) is given with its context. CDR3 size: 12 residues. The ends were cut back, 3 bases at V and 12 bases at J, with 14 bases in the middle. How the authors handled the data: It was from reference gene primer amplification that nucleated cell counts were estimated. Sequenced by immunoSEQ multiplex PCR; TCRdb stores in-frame clones only, minus some. V, J and clone size are those of that table, while D and trimming were read from the DNA. In the table there are about 250,000 clones, 65% to 90% of which are singletons. The entry originates in a study of blood T cell repertoires in COVID-19.

The TCR was taken from a woman in her forties or fifties with acute COVID-19. The chain combines TRBV12-3 or TRBV12-4 with TRBJ1-1, with D unclear. Material: PBMCs or T cells enriched from blood (not recorded which). CDR3 nucleotide sequence: TGTGCCAGCAGTTTTTCTGGGCAGCGGTCTTTCTTT. It specifies CASSFSGQRSFF.